This is a list of T cell receptor beta chains from one sample in a study of blood T cell repertoires in COVID-19. TCRdb keeps only in-frame clones here, not all; method: immunoSEQ multiplex PCR. The repertoire holds about 410,000 clones, with about nine tenths as singletons. Sequencing was done on a sample of PBMCs or T cells enriched from blood (not recorded which). All receptors derive from a man younger than 35 who had recovered from COVID-19. CDR3s include the opening cysteine and the closing phenylalanine or tryptophan. The order of the fields is CDR3 length, V gene, J gene, clone size, D gene, CDR3 DNA, CDR3 protein. D genes are given only for firm matches. Some rows have no size entry. The others give once, few or many, or a class for an expanded clone.

length: 14
V: TRBV7-2
J: TRBJ1-4
size: .
D: TRBD1
DNA: TGTGCCAGCAGCCCGACAGGGTGGGGTGAAAAACTGTTTTTT
CDR3: CASSPTGWGEKLFF

length: 14
V: TRBV19
J: TRBJ2-1
size: .
D: .
DNA: TGTGCCAGTAGTATGAGTAGAGATTACAATGAGCAGTTCTTC
CDR3: CASSMSRDYNEQFF

length: 21
V: TRBV28
J: TRBJ2-7
size: .
D: TRBD2
DNA: TGTGCCAGCAGTCCTCTAATCATACTAGCGGGAGGTTCTCTAAGCTCCTACGAGCAGTACTTC
CDR3: CASSPLIILAGGSLSSYEQYF

length: 15
V: TRBV4-1
J: TRBJ2-5
size: .
D: .
DNA: TGCGCCAGCAGCCAAGCTAGGGGTCAGGGAGAGACCCAGTACTTC
CDR3: CASSQARGQGETQYF

length: 14
V: TRBV20-1
J: TRBJ2-3
size: once
D: .
DNA: TGCAGTGCTAGTGAGGGGAGAGGCACAGATACGCAGTATTTT
CDR3: CSASEGRGTDTQYF

length: 12
V: TRBV5-6
J: TRBJ1-2
size: .
D: TRBD1
DNA: TGTGCCAGCAGCGGGACAGAGTGGGGCTACACCTTC
CDR3: CASSGTEWGYTF

length: 16
V: TRBV25-1
J: TRBJ2-1
size: .
D: TRBD2
DNA: TGTGCCAGCAGTGAATTTTTGCGGGAGGGCCGAAATGAGCAGTTCTTC
CDR3: CASSEFLREGRNEQFF

length: 10
V: TRBV20-1
J: TRBJ2-1
size: .
D: .
DNA: TGCAGTGCTAGAGCAGCGGATCTGTTCTTC
CDR3: CSARAADLFF

length: 16
V: TRBV24-1
J: TRBJ2-1
size: .
D: TRBD2
DNA: TGTGCCACCAGTGATGGTAGCGGGGACTCCTACAATGAGCAGTTCTTC
CDR3: CATSDGSGDSYNEQFF

length: 13
V: TRBV7-9
J: TRBJ1-5
size: .
D: .
DNA: TGTGCCAGCAGCTTACAGAGCAATCAGCCCCAGCATTTT
CDR3: CASSLQSNQPQHF

length: 13
V: TRBV4-1
J: TRBJ2-2
size: .
D: .
DNA: TGCGCCAGCAGCCGAGACTACAGCGGGGAGCTGTTTTTT
CDR3: CASSRDYSGELFF

length: 14
V: TRBV18
J: TRBJ1-4
size: few
D: .
DNA: TGTGCCAGCTCGCGGGGGAGAGCTAATGAAAAACTGTTTTTT
CDR3: CASSRGRANEKLFF

length: 16
V: TRBV10-3
J: TRBJ2-7
size: .
D: .
DNA: TGTGCCATCAGTGAGTCGAAGCCAGGCAGTTCCTACGAGCAGTACTTC
CDR3: CAISESKPGSSYEQYF

length: 17
V: TRBV7-9
J: TRBJ1-3
size: .
D: .
DNA: TGTGCCAGCAGCTCATCTGCTAGGGGCTCTCTTGGAAACACCATATATTTT
CDR3: CASSSSARGSLGNTIYF

length: 14
V: TRBV11-3
J: TRBJ1-1
size: .
D: .
DNA: TGTGCCAGCAGCTTGGGGGGGGTAGGGACTGAAGCTTTCTTT
CDR3: CASSLGGVGTEAFF

length: 14
V: TRBV28
J: TRBJ2-7
size: .
D: .
DNA: TGTGCCAGCAGTTTACATGGTGGTACAGGCGAGCAGTACTTC
CDR3: CASSLHGGTGEQYF

length: 14
V: TRBV7-9
J: TRBJ1-2
size: .
D: .
DNA: TGTGCCAGCAGCAATCCGACGTCCGGAGATGGCTACACCTTC
CDR3: CASSNPTSGDGYTF

length: 16
V: TRBV4-2
J: TRBJ1-5
size: .
D: .
DNA: TGTGCCAGCAGCCCCACCGAGGTTTATCAAGGTCAGCCCCAGCATTTT
CDR3: CASSPTEVYQGQPQHF

length: 15
V: TRBV6-1
J: TRBJ1-2
size: .
D: .
DNA: TGTGCCAGCAGTGAAGGACAGGTCTCCTACTATGGCTACACCTTC
CDR3: CASSEGQVSYYGYTF

length: 15
V: TRBV9
J: TRBJ1-1
size: .
D: TRBD1
DNA: TGTGCCAGCAGCCCTAGGGGACAGATGAACACTGAAGCTTTCTTT
CDR3: CASSPRGQMNTEAFF

length: 17
V: TRBV9
J: TRBJ2-3
size: .
D: TRBD2
DNA: TGTGCCAGCAGCGTAGCAGCGGGAGGAATCCGCGCAGATACGCAGTATTTT
CDR3: CASSVAAGGIRADTQYF

length: 16
V: TRBV5-6
J: TRBJ2-3
size: .
D: .
DNA: TGTGCCAGCAGCTATACAGGTTCGGGGGGCACAGATACGCAGTATTTT
CDR3: CASSYTGSGGTDTQYF

length: 15
V: TRBV27
J: TRBJ2-1
size: .
D: .
DNA: TGTGCCAGTAGCCGCCCGGCGGGTACTTACAATGAGCAGTTCTTC
CDR3: CASSRPAGTYNEQFF

length: 18
V: TRBV5-5
J: TRBJ2-7
size: .
D: .
DNA: TGTGCCAGCAGCTTGGATTACAGGGTTAAGGTTTTAAAGAACGAGCAGTACTTC
CDR3: CASSLDYRVKVLKNEQYF

length: 16
V: TRBV3-1/TRBV3-2
J: TRBJ2-1
size: once
D: TRBD2
DNA: TGTGCCAGCAGCCAAACTAGCGGGAGCCCCTACAATGAGCAGTTCTTC
CDR3: CASSQTSGSPYNEQFF

length: 15
V: TRBV27
J: TRBJ1-5
size: .
D: .
DNA: TGTGCCAGCAGTTTATCAGGCGGGGGGCATCAGCCCCAGCATTTT
CDR3: CASSLSGGGHQPQHF

length: 15
V: TRBV27
J: TRBJ1-5
size: .
D: TRBD1
DNA: TGTGCCAGCAGTTTTCAGGGGGATAGCAATCAGCCCCAGCATTTT
CDR3: CASSFQGDSNQPQHF

length: 17
V: TRBV6-1
J: TRBJ2-7
size: .
D: .
DNA: TGTGCCAGCAGTGGACGAGCTCGGGCAGGGAACACCTACGAGCAGTACTTC
CDR3: CASSGRARAGNTYEQYF

length: 14
V: TRBV29-1
J: TRBJ2-2
size: .
D: TRBD2
DNA: TGCAGCGCTCTAAGCGGGAGGGCCCTCGGGGAGCTGTTTTTT
CDR3: CSALSGRALGELFF

length: 15
V: TRBV10-3
J: TRBJ1-1
size: .
D: .
DNA: TGTGCCATCAGTGAGTCTTCGACAGGGAACACTGAAGCTTTCTTT
CDR3: CAISESSTGNTEAFF

length: 13
V: TRBV2
J: TRBJ1-1
size: .
D: TRBD1
DNA: TGTGCCAGCAGTAACCAGGGGGAGACTGAAGCTTTCTTT
CDR3: CASSNQGETEAFF

length: 16
V: TRBV11-2
J: TRBJ1-2
size: .
D: TRBD1
DNA: TGTGCCAGCAGCTTAACCCGGGGACAGAGCTACTATGGCTACACCTTC
CDR3: CASSLTRGQSYYGYTF